This is a list of T cell receptor beta chains from one sample in a study of blood T cell repertoires in COVID-19. TCRdb keeps only in-frame clones here, not all; method: immunoSEQ multiplex PCR. This sample carries about 180,000 clones, around 80% of them seen once, and the ten largest clones take around 11%. Sequences were obtained from peripheral blood. The receptor set was obtained from a woman older than 75 with COVID-19, enrolled during active disease. CDR3s include the opening cysteine and the closing phenylalanine or tryptophan. D genes are given only for firm matches. Only some rows state a clone size, as once, few, many or a class for expanded clones.

d_gene: TRBD1; abundance: .; v_gene: TRBV7-2; j_gene: TRBJ1-1; CDR3aa: CASSLYRGGTEAFF; CDR3nt: TGTGCCAGCAGCTTATACAGGGGCGGCACTGAAGCTTTCTTT
d_gene: TRBD2; abundance: .; v_gene: TRBV5-1; j_gene: TRBJ2-3; CDR3aa: CASSSTLAGSTDTQYF; CDR3nt: TGCGCCAGCAGCTCCACCTTAGCGGGAAGCACAGATACGCAGTATTTT
d_gene: .; abundance: few; v_gene: TRBV7-9; j_gene: TRBJ2-1; CDR3aa: CASSSRLGSYNEQFF; CDR3nt: TGTGCCAGCAGTTCGCGACTAGGCTCCTACAATGAGCAGTTCTTC
d_gene: TRBD1; abundance: .; v_gene: TRBV19; j_gene: TRBJ1-5; CDR3aa: CASSRDSNQPQHF; CDR3nt: TGTGCCAGTAGCAGGGACAGTAATCAGCCCCAGCATTTT
d_gene: TRBD2; abundance: once; v_gene: TRBV4-1; j_gene: TRBJ2-1; CDR3aa: CASSQDRSGAYNEQFF; CDR3nt: TGCGCCAGCAGCCAAGATCGGAGCGGGGCCTACAATGAGCAGTTCTTC
d_gene: TRBD2; abundance: once; v_gene: TRBV4-2; j_gene: TRBJ2-1; CDR3aa: CASRSGGLYNEQFF; CDR3nt: TGTGCCAGCAGAAGCGGGGGCCTATACAATGAGCAGTTCTTC
d_gene: .; abundance: .; v_gene: TRBV5-1; j_gene: TRBJ1-3; CDR3aa: CASSLRIEGNTIYF; CDR3nt: TGCGCCAGCAGCTTGAGGATTGAGGGCAACACCATATATTTT
d_gene: .; abundance: .; v_gene: TRBV4-1; j_gene: TRBJ2-1; CDR3aa: CASSQRIGGTYYNEQFF; CDR3nt: TGCGCCAGCAGCCAACGGATCGGGGGGACATACTACAATGAGCAGTTCTTC
d_gene: TRBD1; abundance: few; v_gene: TRBV5-8; j_gene: TRBJ2-7; CDR3aa: CASSWTGPTPYEQYF; CDR3nt: TGTGCCAGCAGCTGGACAGGGCCCACTCCCTACGAGCAGTACTTC
d_gene: TRBD1; abundance: .; v_gene: TRBV2; j_gene: TRBJ1-3; CDR3aa: CASSVTGGHGNTIYF; CDR3nt: TGTGCCAGCAGTGTAACAGGGGGACATGGAAACACCATATATTTT
d_gene: .; abundance: .; v_gene: TRBV6-5; j_gene: TRBJ2-7; CDR3aa: CASTGFHYEQYF; CDR3nt: TGTGCCAGCACCGGGTTCCACTACGAGCAGTACTTC
d_gene: .; abundance: .; v_gene: TRBV19; j_gene: TRBJ1-1; CDR3aa: CASSPQGLATEAFF; CDR3nt: TGTGCCAGTAGTCCCCAGGGACTGGCAACTGAAGCTTTCTTT
d_gene: TRBD1; abundance: .; v_gene: TRBV7-8; j_gene: TRBJ2-7; CDR3aa: CASSLAGRGYEQYF; CDR3nt: TGTGCCAGCAGCCTGGCGGGCAGGGGGTACGAGCAGTACTTC
d_gene: .; abundance: .; v_gene: TRBV7-2; j_gene: TRBJ2-7; CDR3aa: CASSLGGGGSYEQYF; CDR3nt: TGTGCCAGCAGCTTAGGTGGGGGCGGCTCCTACGAGCAGTACTTC
d_gene: TRBD1; abundance: .; v_gene: TRBV9; j_gene: TRBJ2-2; CDR3aa: CASSVRGQANTGELFF; CDR3nt: TGTGCCAGCAGCGTCCGGGGACAGGCGAACACCGGGGAGCTGTTTTTT
d_gene: .; abundance: .; v_gene: TRBV4-3; j_gene: TRBJ1-2; CDR3aa: CASSQDQGISGYTF; CDR3nt: TGCGCCAGCAGCCAAGATCAGGGGATTAGTGGCTACACCTTC
d_gene: .; abundance: .; v_gene: TRBV5-4; j_gene: TRBJ2-1; CDR3aa: CASSGTSSKNNEQFF; CDR3nt: TGTGCCAGCAGCGGAACTAGCTCTAAGAACAATGAGCAGTTCTTC
d_gene: .; abundance: .; v_gene: TRBV11-3; j_gene: TRBJ2-5; CDR3aa: CASSLLTGNQETQYF; CDR3nt: TGTGCCAGCAGCTTACTCACGGGAAACCAAGAGACCCAGTACTTC
d_gene: .; abundance: .; v_gene: TRBV7-2; j_gene: TRBJ1-2; CDR3aa: CASSTETGTIINYGYTF; CDR3nt: TGTGCCAGCAGCACCGAAACCGGGACAATTATAAACTATGGCTACACCTTC